This record looks at one T cell receptor (beta chain) sequence and its context. Its specificity is unknown. A read error may be the cause here, since a much bigger clone is one base away. The data are from a study of T cells in Graves' hyperthyroidism and ophthalmopathy. Study-wide background: Initial diagnosis, before any treatment, was when peripheral blood was collected. General study results and limits: Among thyroid clonotypes expanded above 0.001, most also appeared in blood. Median prediction lead before ophthalmopathy onset was 5.5 to 7 months with the model. Ophthalmopathy was told apart from stable hyperthyroidism by a 13 V-J model.

Researchers took RNA transcripts and amplified the TCR beta CDR3 regions from them. Using the HTBI primer set, a first-round RT-PCR was run on the TCR CDR3. TCRdb re-derived calls from the multiplex PCR reads in MiXCR, one entry per CDR3 protein. The table has around 350,000 distinct CDR3 sequences, about 20% seen once; the top ten hold 3.5% to 4%. This CDR3 is built from 14 residues. V gave up 7 bases and J gave up 1 base, with 14 bases separating them. Input material: blood. This receptor was identified in a woman aged 18-29 years with Graves' hyperthyroidism. V is TRBV12-3 or TRBV12-4 and J is TRBJ2-7; D possibly corresponds to TRBD1 (6 bases). The CDR3 protein is CASNNRETSYEQYV. CDR3 coding DNA: TGTGCCAGCAACAACAGGGAAACGTCCTACGAGCAGTACGTC.